These 17 T cell receptor beta chains were sequenced from one sample in a study of T-cell reconstitution after alpha-beta-depleted transplantation in children. Unique molecular identifiers were used in preparing the TCRbeta library. Using its own MiXCR run on the PCR reads, TCRdb lists one record per CDR3 protein. Among a few hundred thousand distinct CDR3 sequences listed, around 20% were seen once. The sample here was PBMCs from the stem cell graft donor, taken from the stem cell graft. These receptors originate from a human donor who donated a stem cell graft to a child with acute myeloid leukemia.

This sequence joins TRBV7-6 and TRBJ1-1, with 7 bases that match TRBD1. CDR3 length equals 13 residues. Germline V gives CDR1 SGHVS, CDR2 FNYEAQ. Germline trimming cut 6 bases from V and 7 bases from J; bases unmatched to any gene: 8. The DNA for the CDR3 is TGTGCCAGCAGTTCAATAACAGGGGTTGAAGCTTTCTTT. It specifies CASSSITGVEAFF. The full variable domain, in which reference TRBV7-6 and TRBJ1-1 provide the parts outside the CDR3, is GAGVSQSPRYKVTKRGQDVALRCDPISGHVSLYWYRQALGQGPEFLTYFNYEAQQDKSGLPNDRFSAERPEGSISTLTIQRTEQRDSAMYRCASSSITGVEAFFGQGTRLTVV.

This sequence joins TRBV7-8 and TRBJ2-7; tentative D call: TRBD2 (5 bases). Trimming removed 4 bases from V and 3 bases from J, with 7 bases in between. Germline CDR1 SGHVS, CDR2 FQNEAQ. There are 12 residues in the CDR3. CDR3 coding DNA: TGTGCCAGCAGCTCAGCGGACTACGAGCAGTACTTC. Its protein product is CASSSADYEQYF.

V and J are TRBV4-1 and TRBJ2-3; weak D call: TRBD2 (5 bases). The CDR3 contains 18 residues. Per germline, CDR1 MGHRA and CDR2 YSYEKL. The V and J ends lost 0 bases and 0 bases respectively, with 16 bases between them. The chain's CDR3 is CASSQDIRGTTSTDTQYF. In DNA form, the CDR3 reads TGCGCCAGCAGCCAAGATATACGGGGTACTACTAGCACAGATACGCAGTATTTT.

This clonotype showed up just a few times. The chain joins TRBV10-3 to TRBJ1-6; 7 bases line up with TRBD1. V dropped 6 bases and J dropped 0; count of bases not matched to a gene: 5. The germline CDR1 and CDR2 sequences are ENHRY and SYGVKD. This CDR3 has 16 amino acids. The CDR3 DNA sequence: TGTGCCATCAGGGGGACAGCGAGCTCCTATAATTCACCCCTCCACTTT. Its protein is CAIRGTASSYNSPLHF.

This clonotype was counted only a few times. The chain uses TRBV7-9 and TRBJ1-2; no definite D call. This CDR3 region has 14 residues. V lost 7 bases and J 1 base, leaving 13 bases between the germline ends. Germline assignment: CDR1 SEHNR and CDR2 FQNEAQ (reference sequence). This CDR3 reads CASTLQRVNYGYTF. The DNA for the CDR3 is TGTGCCAGCACCTTGCAACGTGTTAACTATGGCTACACCTTC.

The chain couples TRBV7-9 to TRBJ2-7; possible D gene TRBD1, 5 bases. This CDR3 has 12 amino acids. Trimming left V 8 bases short and J 2 bases short, with 10 bases between. CDR1 is SEHNR and CDR2 is FQNEAQ in the germline V gene (reference sequence). Here the CDR3 DNA reads TGTGCCAGCGGTGACAGCCCCTACGAGCAGTACTTC. Its protein product is CASGDSPYEQYF.

The chain recombines TRBV24-1 with TRBJ2-3; 11 nucleotides agree with TRBD2. CDR1 is KGHDR, CDR2 SFDVKD, per germline. The trim removed 5 bases at V and 6 bases at J, leaving 0 bases unmatched. The CDR3 spans 13 residues. This chain's CDR3 is CATSVAGGDTQYF. The CDR3 bases are TGTGCCACCAGTGTAGCGGGAGGGGATACGCAGTATTTT.

This clonotype was counted at least ten times. This rearrangement joins TRBV20-1 to TRBJ2-7; no clear D. V was trimmed by 2 bases and J by 0 bases, leaving 11 bases between them. The CDR3 has 14 residues. Germline V gene sequence: CDR1 DFQATT, CDR2 SNEGSKA (reference sequence). CDR3 region: CSARSPKNSYEQYF. CDR3 nucleotide sequence: TGCAGTGCTAGATCGCCAAAGAACTCCTACGAGCAGTACTTC.

This clonotype was counted only a few times. The V and J genes are TRBV29-1 and TRBJ1-1; D is uncertain. The germline CDR1 and CDR2 sequences are SQVTM and ANQGSEA. The CDR3 spans 10 residues. Deletions cut 5 bases from V and 4 bases from J, with 5 bases between. This CDR3 is CSVQSTEAFF. Here the CDR3 DNA reads TGCAGCGTTCAAAGCACTGAAGCTTTCTTT.

This clonotype appeared a few times. The gene calls are TRBV6-2 or TRBV6-3 and TRBJ2-1; TRBD2 aligns across 10 bases. Germline trimming cut 5 bases from V and 4 bases from J; bases unmatched to any gene: 5. The CDR3 runs to 15 residues. The V gene's germline CDR1 is MNHEY and CDR2 SVGEGT. The chain's CDR3 is CASSPSGREYNEQFF. The CDR3 DNA reads as TGTGCCAGCAGTCCTAGCGGGAGAGAGTACAATGAGCAGTTCTTC.

This clonotype showed up many times. This chain joins TRBV2 and TRBJ2-2; the D is unclear. The germline gives CDR1 SNHLY, CDR2 FYNNEI. This CDR3 region has 13 residues. Trimming took 6 bases from V and 4 from J, leaving 9 bases between them. In nucleotides, the CDR3 is TGTGCCAGCAGGGAACTCCGCACCGGGGAGCTGTTTTTT. The encoded protein is CASRELRTGELFF.

The table lists this clonotype with many counts. The DNA for the CDR3 is TGCAGTGCTAGACGCCCGAGGACTAGTGCAAGAAATGAGCAGTTCTTC. This translates into CSARRPRTSARNEQFF. V is TRBV20-1 and J is TRBJ2-1, with 7 bases lining up with TRBD2. This CDR3 region has 16 residues. Germline CDR1 is DFQATT and CDR2 is SNEGSKA (reference sequence). Trimming took 2 bases from V and 7 from J; bases not matched to a gene: 14.

This clonotype was observed many times. The chain links TRBV12-3 or TRBV12-4 to TRBJ2-1; 11 bases map to TRBD2. Trimming removed 7 bases from V and 6 bases from J; junction bases left unmatched: 5. The CDR3 totals 14 residues. DNA for the CDR3: TGTGCCAGCATTTTTAGCGGGAGGGCCAATGAGCAGTTCTTC. Its translation is CASIFSGRANEQFF.

The CDR3 is CAISETDDKAQHF. CDR3 DNA sequence: TGTGCCATCAGTGAGACAGATGATAAGGCCCAGCATTTT. The chain is built from TRBV10-3 and TRBJ1-5; D is undetermined. The germline gives CDR1 ENHRY, CDR2 SYGVKD. Between the trimmed V and J ends, which lost 2 bases and 11 bases, there was a span of 13 bases. This CDR3 contains 13 residues.

This clonotype was detected ten times or more. The CDR3 nucleotides read TGTGCCAGCAGCTTAGTATGGACTAGCGGGAGGAATGAGCAGTTCTTC. This encodes CASSLVWTSGRNEQFF. The chain has TRBV11-2 and TRBJ2-1; 14 nucleotides line up with TRBD2. The CDR3 length is 16 residues. Germline V gene lookup returns CDR1 SGHAT and CDR2 FQNNGV. V dropped 1 base and J dropped 7; count of bases not matched to a gene: 3.

The V and J genes are TRBV12-3 or TRBV12-4 and TRBJ1-1, with 10 nucleotides matching TRBD1. There are 15 residues in the CDR3. The V and J ends lost 4 bases and 5 bases, in that order; junction bases with no gene match: 7. This CDR3 is CASSSGQGVVTEAFF. Here the CDR3 DNA reads TGTGCCAGCAGTTCCGGACAGGGGGTTGTTACTGAAGCTTTCTTT.

The rearrangement uses TRBV24-1 and TRBJ2-3; 10 nucleotides line up with TRBD1. The junction had 3 bases not matched to a gene; V was cut back by 4 bases and J by 3 bases. The V gene's germline CDR1 is KGHDR and CDR2 SFDVKD. The CDR3 spans 15 residues. In DNA, the CDR3 is TGTGCCACCAGTGAACCGGGACAGGGGACAGATACGCAGTATTTT. Its translation is CATSEPGQGTDTQYF.